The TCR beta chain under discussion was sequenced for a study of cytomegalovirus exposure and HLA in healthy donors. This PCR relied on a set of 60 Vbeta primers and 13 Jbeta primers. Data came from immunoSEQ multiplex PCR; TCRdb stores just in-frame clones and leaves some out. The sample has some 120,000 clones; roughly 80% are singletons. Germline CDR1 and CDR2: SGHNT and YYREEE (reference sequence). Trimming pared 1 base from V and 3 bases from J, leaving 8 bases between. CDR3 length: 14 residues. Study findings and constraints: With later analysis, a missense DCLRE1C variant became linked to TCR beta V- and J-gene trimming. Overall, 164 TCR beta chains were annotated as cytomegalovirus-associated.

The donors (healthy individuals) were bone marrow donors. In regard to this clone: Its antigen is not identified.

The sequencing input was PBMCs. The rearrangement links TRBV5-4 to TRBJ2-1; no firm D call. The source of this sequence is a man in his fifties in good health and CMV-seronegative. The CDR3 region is CASSLRDFYNEQFF. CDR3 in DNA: TGTGCCAGCAGCTTGAGAGACTTCTACAATGAGCAGTTCTTC.